A single T cell receptor (beta chain) is shown here with its context. Its antigen is still unknown. This sample was taken from a study of response to subunit inactivated influenza vaccine. The study's findings and limits: Only a handful of new T cells, the authors suggested, are recruited with each seasonal influenza vaccination.

TCRdb reprocessed the RT-PCR reads with MiXCR, giving one entry per CDR3 protein. The repertoire holds around 570,000 distinct CDR3 sequences, with 7.6% as singletons. Germline-derived CDR1 and CDR2 are MNHNS and SASEGT. The trim removed 6 bases at V and 7 bases at J, leaving 11 bases unmatched. CDR3 length: 16 amino acids. The source of this sequence is a man in his fifties or sixties who received an inactivated influenza vaccine. The chain is built from TRBV6-1 and TRBJ1-6; 8 nucleotides agree with TRBD1. The starting material was PBMCs from blood, obtained 23 to 25 months after vaccination. CDR3 in amino acids: CASSRTGQGSNSPLHF. As DNA, the CDR3 is TGTGCCAGCAGCCGGACTGGACAGGGATCAAATTCACCCCTCCACTTT.